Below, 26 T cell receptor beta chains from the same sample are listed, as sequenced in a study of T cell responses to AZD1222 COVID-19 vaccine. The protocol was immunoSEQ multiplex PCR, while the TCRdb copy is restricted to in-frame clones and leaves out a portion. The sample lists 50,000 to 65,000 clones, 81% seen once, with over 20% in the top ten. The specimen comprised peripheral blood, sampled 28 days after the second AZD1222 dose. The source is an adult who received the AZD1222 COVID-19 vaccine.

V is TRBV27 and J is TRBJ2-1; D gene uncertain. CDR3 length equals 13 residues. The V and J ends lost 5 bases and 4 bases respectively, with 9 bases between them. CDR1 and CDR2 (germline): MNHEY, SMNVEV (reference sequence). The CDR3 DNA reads TGTGCCAGCAGTGGACCACCTTACAATGAGCAGTTCTTC. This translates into CASSGPPYNEQFF.

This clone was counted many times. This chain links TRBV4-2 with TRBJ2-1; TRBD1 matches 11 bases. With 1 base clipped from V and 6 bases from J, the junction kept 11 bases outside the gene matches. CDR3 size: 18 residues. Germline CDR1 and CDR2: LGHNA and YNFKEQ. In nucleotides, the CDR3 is TGTGCCAGCAGCCAAGCCGGGACAGGGGGGCCTTACGGCAATGAGCAGTTCTTC. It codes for CASSQAGTGGPYGNEQFF.

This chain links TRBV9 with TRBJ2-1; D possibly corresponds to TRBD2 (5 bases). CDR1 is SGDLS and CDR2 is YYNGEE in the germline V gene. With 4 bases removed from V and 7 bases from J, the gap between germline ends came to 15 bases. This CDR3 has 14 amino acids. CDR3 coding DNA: TGTGCCAGCAGCCTCTCGCGGGTACGGAATGAGCAGTTCTTC. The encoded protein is CASSLSRVRNEQFF.

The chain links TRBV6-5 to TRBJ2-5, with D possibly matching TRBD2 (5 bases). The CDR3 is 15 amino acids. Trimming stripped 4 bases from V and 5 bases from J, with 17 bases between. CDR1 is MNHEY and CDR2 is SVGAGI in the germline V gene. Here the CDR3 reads CASSSYTGSGETQYF. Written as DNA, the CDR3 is TGTGCCAGCAGTTCCTACACGGGATCGGGTGAGACCCAGTACTTC.

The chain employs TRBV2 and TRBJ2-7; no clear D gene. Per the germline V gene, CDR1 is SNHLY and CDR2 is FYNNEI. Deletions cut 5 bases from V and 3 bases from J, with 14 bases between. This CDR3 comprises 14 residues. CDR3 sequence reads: CASSWQADSYEQYF. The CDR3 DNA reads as TGTGCCAGCAGTTGGCAGGCAGATAGCTACGAGCAGTACTTC. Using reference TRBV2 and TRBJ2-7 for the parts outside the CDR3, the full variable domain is EPEVTQTPSHQVTQMGQEVILRCVPISNHLYFYWYRQILGQKVEFLVSFYNNEISEKSEIFDDQFSVERPDGSNFTLKIRSTKLEDSAMYFCASSWQADSYEQYFGPGTRLTVT.

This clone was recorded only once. This chain's CDR3 is CASRDRLAGNETQYF. CDR3 coding DNA: TGTGCCAGCAGAGACCGACTAGCGGGAAACGAGACCCAGTACTTC. The rearrangement uses TRBV5-6 and TRBJ2-5, with 11 positions matching TRBD2. The CDR3 runs to 15 residues. Trimming at V came to 5 bases and at J to 5 bases, leaving 8 bases not matched to a gene. Germline CDR1 is SGHDT and CDR2 is YYEEEE.

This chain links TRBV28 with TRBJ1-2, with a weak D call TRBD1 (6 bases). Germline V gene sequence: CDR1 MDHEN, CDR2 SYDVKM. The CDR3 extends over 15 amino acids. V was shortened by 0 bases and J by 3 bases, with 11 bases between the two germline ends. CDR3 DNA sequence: TGTGCCAGCAGTTTATGGGGGGGGGCCGACTATGGCTACACCTTC. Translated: CASSLWGGADYGYTF.

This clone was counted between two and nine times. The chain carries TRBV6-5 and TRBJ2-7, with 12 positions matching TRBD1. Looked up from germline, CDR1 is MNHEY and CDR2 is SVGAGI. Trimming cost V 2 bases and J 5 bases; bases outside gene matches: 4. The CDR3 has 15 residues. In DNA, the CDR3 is TGTGCCAGCAGTTACCTCGGGACAGGGGGCAACGAGCAGTACTTC. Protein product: CASSYLGTGGNEQYF.

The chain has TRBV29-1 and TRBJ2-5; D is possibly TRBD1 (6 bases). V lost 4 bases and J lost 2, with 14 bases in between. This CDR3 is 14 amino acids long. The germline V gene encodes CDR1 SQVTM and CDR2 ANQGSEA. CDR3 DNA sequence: TGCAGCGTTGGGGCCAGGGGCCGGCAAGAGACCCAGTACTTC. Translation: CSVGARGRQETQYF.

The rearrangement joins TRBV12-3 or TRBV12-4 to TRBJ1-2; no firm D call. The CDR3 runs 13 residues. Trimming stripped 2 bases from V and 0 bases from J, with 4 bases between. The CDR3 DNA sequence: TGTGCCAGCAGTTTAATAGCTAACTATGGCTACACCTTC. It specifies CASSLIANYGYTF.

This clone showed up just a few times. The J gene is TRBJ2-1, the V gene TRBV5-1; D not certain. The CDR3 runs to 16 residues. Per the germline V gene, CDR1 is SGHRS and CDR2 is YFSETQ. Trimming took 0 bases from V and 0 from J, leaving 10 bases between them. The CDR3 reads CASSLGPDPSYNEQFF. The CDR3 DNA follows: TGCGCCAGCAGCTTGGGTCCGGACCCCTCCTACAATGAGCAGTTCTTC.

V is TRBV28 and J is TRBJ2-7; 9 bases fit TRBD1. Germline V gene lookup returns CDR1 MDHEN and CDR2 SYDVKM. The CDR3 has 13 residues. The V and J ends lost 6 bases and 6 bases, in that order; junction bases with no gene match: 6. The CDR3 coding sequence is TGTGCCAGCAGAAGACAGGGGGGGAGCGAGCAGTACTTC. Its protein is CASRRQGGSEQYF.

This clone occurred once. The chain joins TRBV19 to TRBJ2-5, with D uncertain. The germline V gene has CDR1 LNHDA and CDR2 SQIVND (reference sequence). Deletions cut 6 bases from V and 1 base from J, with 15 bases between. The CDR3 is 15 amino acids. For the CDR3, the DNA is TGTGCCAGTAGCGATCCCTTTTCAGCCCAAGAGACCCAGTACTTC. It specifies CASSDPFSAQETQYF.

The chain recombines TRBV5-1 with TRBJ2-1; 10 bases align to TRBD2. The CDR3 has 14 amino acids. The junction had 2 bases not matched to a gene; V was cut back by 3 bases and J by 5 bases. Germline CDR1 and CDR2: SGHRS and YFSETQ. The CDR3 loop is CASSSGLANNEQFF. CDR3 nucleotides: TGCGCCAGCAGCTCGGGACTAGCGAACAATGAGCAGTTCTTC.

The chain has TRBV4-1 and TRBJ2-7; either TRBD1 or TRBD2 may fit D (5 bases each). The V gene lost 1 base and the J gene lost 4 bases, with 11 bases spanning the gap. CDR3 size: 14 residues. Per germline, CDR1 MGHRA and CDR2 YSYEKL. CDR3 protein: CASSQVGDGYEQYF. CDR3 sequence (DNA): TGCGCCAGCAGCCAAGTTGGGGACGGTTACGAGCAGTACTTC.

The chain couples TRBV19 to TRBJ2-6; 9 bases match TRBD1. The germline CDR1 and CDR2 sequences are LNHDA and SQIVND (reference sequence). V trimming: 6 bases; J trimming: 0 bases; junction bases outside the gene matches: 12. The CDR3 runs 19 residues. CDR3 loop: CASSRDRAAPVSGANVLTF. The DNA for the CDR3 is TGTGCCAGTAGCCGGGACAGGGCCGCCCCGGTCTCTGGGGCCAACGTCCTGACTTTC. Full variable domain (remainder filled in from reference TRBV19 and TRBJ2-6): DGGITQSPKYLFRKEGQNVTLSCEQNLNHDAMYWYRQDPGQGLRLIYYSQIVNDFQKGDIAEGYSVSREKKESFPLTVTSAQKNPTAFYLCASSRDRAAPVSGANVLTFGAGSRLTVL.

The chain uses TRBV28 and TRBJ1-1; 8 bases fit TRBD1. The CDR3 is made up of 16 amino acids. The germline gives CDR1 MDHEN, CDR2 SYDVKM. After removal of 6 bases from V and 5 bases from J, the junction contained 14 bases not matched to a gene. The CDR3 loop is CASRAGTGPAGTEAFF. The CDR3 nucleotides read TGTGCCAGCAGAGCCGGGACAGGTCCGGCGGGGACTGAAGCTTTCTTT.

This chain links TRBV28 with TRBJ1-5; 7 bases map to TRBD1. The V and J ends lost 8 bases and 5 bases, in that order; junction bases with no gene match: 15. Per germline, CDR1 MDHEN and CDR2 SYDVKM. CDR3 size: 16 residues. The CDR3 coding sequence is TGTGCCAGCGGCCAGGGGGGGCTGCAGCCTTATCAGCCCCAGCATTTT. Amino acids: CASGQGGLQPYQPQHF. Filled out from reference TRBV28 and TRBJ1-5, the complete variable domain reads DVKVTQSSRYLVKRTGEKVFLECVQDMDHENMFWYRQDPGLGLRLIYFSYDVKMKEKGDIPEGYSVSREKKERFSLILESASTNQTSMYLCASGQGGLQPYQPQHFGDGTRLSIL.

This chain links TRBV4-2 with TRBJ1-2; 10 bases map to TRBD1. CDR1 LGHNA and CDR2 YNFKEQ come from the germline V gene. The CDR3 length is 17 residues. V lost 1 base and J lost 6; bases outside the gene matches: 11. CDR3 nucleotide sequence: TGTGCCAGCAGCCAAGCGGGACAGGGGCCCGGATACAATGGCTACACCTTC. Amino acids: CASSQAGQGPGYNGYTF.

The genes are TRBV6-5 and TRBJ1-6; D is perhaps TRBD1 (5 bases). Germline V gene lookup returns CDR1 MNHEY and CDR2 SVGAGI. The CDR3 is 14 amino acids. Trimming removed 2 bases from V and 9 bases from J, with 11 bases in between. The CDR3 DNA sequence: TGTGCCAGCAGTTACAGGCGCGACAGTTCACCCCTCCACTTT. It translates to CASSYRRDSSPLHF.

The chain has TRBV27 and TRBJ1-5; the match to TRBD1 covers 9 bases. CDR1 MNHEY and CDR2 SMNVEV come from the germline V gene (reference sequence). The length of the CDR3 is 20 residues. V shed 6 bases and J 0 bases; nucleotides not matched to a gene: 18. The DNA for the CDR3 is TGTGCCAGCAGCCTCCACAGGGGGCGTCTCCAAACAAATAGCAATCAGCCCCAGCATTTT. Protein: CASSLHRGRLQTNSNQPQHF.

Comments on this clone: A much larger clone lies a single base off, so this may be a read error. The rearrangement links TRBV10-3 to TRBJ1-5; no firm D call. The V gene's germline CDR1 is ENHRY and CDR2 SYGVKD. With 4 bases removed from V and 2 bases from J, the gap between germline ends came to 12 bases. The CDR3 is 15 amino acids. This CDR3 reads CAISGDQRGNQPQHF. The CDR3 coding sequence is TGTGCCATCAGTGGGGATCAGAGAGGCAATCAGCCCCAGCATTTT.

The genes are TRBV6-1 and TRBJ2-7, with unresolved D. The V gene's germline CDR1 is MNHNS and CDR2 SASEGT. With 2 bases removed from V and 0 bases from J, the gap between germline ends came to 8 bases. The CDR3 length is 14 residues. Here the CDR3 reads CASSESLSSYEQYF. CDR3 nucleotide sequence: TGTGCCAGCAGTGAATCTCTAAGCTCCTACGAGCAGTACTTC.

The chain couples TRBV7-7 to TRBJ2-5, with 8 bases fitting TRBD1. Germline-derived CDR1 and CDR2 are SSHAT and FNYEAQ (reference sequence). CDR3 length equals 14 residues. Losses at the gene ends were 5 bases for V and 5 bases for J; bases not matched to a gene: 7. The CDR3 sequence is CASSPGTGGETQYF. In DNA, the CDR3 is TGTGCCAGCAGCCCAGGGACAGGCGGGGAGACCCAGTACTTC.

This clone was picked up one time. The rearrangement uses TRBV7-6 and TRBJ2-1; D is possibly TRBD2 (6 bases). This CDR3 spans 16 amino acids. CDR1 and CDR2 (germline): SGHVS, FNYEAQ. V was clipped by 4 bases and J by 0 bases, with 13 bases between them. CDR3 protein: CASSSGLAPSYNEQFF. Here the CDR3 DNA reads TGTGCCAGCAGCTCGGGGCTAGCGCCCTCCTACAATGAGCAGTTCTTC.

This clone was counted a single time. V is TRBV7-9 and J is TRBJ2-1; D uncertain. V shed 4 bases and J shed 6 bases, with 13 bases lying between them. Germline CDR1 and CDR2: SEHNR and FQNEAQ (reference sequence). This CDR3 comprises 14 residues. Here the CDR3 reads CASSWNWLLNEQFF. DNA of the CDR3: TGTGCCAGCAGCTGGAACTGGCTGCTCAATGAGCAGTTCTTC.